The 12 T cell receptor beta chains below were found in one sample sequenced in a study of shared clonotypes between healthy human individuals. Naive CD8 cells comprised CD45RO-negative, CCR7-positively selected cells, excluding terminally differentiated effector memory CD45RA+ cells. Clones were read by immunoSEQ multiplex PCR, and TCRdb kept only the in-frame ones, dropping some. The sample includes hundreds of thousands of clones, about 98% seen only once; the top ten take approximately 0.3%. Sequences were obtained from naive CD8+ T cells sorted from blood. All receptors come from a man between 25 and 39 years old in good health.

This rearrangement joins TRBV28 to TRBJ2-1; TRBD1 agrees at 8 bases. Trimming cost V 1 base and J 6 bases; bases outside gene matches: 5. The germline V gene encodes CDR1 MDHEN and CDR2 SYDVKM. The CDR3 is 15 amino acids. This CDR3 is CASSLFGQGFNEQFF. The CDR3 nucleotides are TGTGCCAGCAGTTTATTTGGACAGGGTTTCAATGAGCAGTTCTTC.

V and J are TRBV29-1 and TRBJ2-1, with D hard to call. The CDR3 sequence is 17 residues long. V shed 4 bases and J shed 8 bases, with 27 bases lying between them. Germline CDR1 and CDR2: SQVTM and ANQGSEA. CDR3: CSVGGGLVTLLRDEQFF. The DNA for the CDR3 is TGCAGCGTTGGGGGTGGGCTAGTTACCCTACTCCGGGATGAGCAGTTCTTC.

The chain carries TRBV11-2 and TRBJ2-1, with 12 positions matching TRBD2. The V and J ends lost 0 bases and 9 bases, in that order; junction bases with no gene match: 6. This CDR3 has 16 residues. Germline CDR1 SGHAT, CDR2 FQNNGV. This CDR3 reads CASSLDQLAGGGEQFF. The CDR3 nucleotides read TGTGCCAGCAGCTTAGATCAACTAGCGGGAGGCGGTGAGCAGTTCTTC.

This clone was picked up one time. The rearrangement joins TRBV2 to TRBJ2-7, with D perhaps TRBD1 or TRBD2 (5 bases each). Trimming stripped 6 bases from V and 0 bases from J, with 12 bases between. From germline, CDR1 is SNHLY and CDR2 FYNNEI. This CDR3 is built from 14 residues. As DNA, the CDR3 is TGTGCCAGCAGCGGGGCACACGGCTCCTACGAGCAGTACTTC. It translates to CASSGAHGSYEQYF.

The rearrangement uses TRBV7-9 and TRBJ2-7; 8 nucleotides agree with TRBD2. The CDR3 loop spans 16 amino acids. Unmatched junction bases numbered 5, after V lost 1 base and J lost 0 bases. The V gene's germline CDR1 is SEHNR and CDR2 FQNEAQ (reference sequence). For the CDR3, the DNA is TGTGCCAGCAGCTTAGGTTGGAGCGGGGGCTCCTACGAGCAGTACTTC. This codes for CASSLGWSGGSYEQYF. The whole variable domain, filled in from reference TRBV7-9 and TRBJ2-7, reads DTGVSQNPRHKITKRGQNVTFRCDPISEHNRLYWYRQTLGQGPEFLTYFQNEAQLEKSRLLSDRFSAERPKGSFSTLEIQRTEQGDSAMYLCASSLGWSGGSYEQYFGPGTRLTVT.

V gene TRBV2 combines with J gene TRBJ1-2; no firm D call. CDR3 length: 10 residues. Trimming left V 8 bases short and J 7 bases short, with 8 bases between. The germline gives CDR1 SNHLY, CDR2 FYNNEI. The CDR3 region is CASRGGGYTF. CDR3 coding DNA: TGTGCCAGCCGAGGAGGTGGCTACACCTTC.

In nucleotides, the CDR3 is TGCGGAACTAGCGGATTTGATAATGAGCAGTTCTTC. It yields the protein CGTSGFDNEQFF. The chain links TRBV10-1 to TRBJ2-1, with 8 bases that match TRBD2. This CDR3 is built from 12 residues. Germline V gene sequence: CDR1 WNHNN, CDR2 SYGVQD (reference sequence).

The chain employs TRBV2 and TRBJ1-3; D gene ambiguous. The germline V and J ends were trimmed by 7 bases and 0 bases, with 16 bases remaining between them. This CDR3 spans 16 amino acids. CDR1 is SNHLY and CDR2 is FYNNEI in the germline V gene. CDR3: CASIGSPLPSGNTIYF. For the CDR3, the DNA is TGTGCCAGCATCGGGTCGCCTTTACCCTCTGGAAACACCATATATTTT.

J is TRBJ2-1 and V is TRBV11-2; TRBD2 matches 12 bases. Per germline, CDR1 SGHAT and CDR2 FQNNGV. Germline trimming cut 5 bases from V and 6 bases from J; bases unmatched to any gene: 14. The CDR3 consists of 18 residues. CDR3 sequence: CASSDTEFLAGGRNEQFF. DNA of the CDR3: TGTGCCAGCAGCGATACGGAGTTCCTAGCGGGAGGGCGCAATGAGCAGTTCTTC.

V usage is TRBV14 and J usage is TRBJ1-4, with 7 bases identical to TRBD1. V lost 2 bases to trimming and J lost 8 bases; unmatched junction nucleotides: 8. The CDR3 extends over 15 amino acids. CDR1 and CDR2 from the germline V gene are SGHDN and FVKESK. In DNA form, the CDR3 reads TGTGCCAGCAGCCAACTCAGGGGGAGAGGAGAAAAACTGTTTTTT. This translates into CASSQLRGRGEKLFF.

The chain uses TRBV7-2 and TRBJ2-7; D unresolved. The germline V gene has CDR1 SGHTA and CDR2 FQGNSA. This CDR3 has 15 residues. V was cut by 1 base and J by 6 bases, with 16 bases left in between. CDR3 sequence (DNA): TGTGCCAGCAGCTTAGAGACCGGGTTAGTCCGCGAGCAGTACTTC. It codes for CASSLETGLVREQYF.

The chain combines TRBV5-4 with TRBJ2-1, with a weak D call TRBD2 (5 bases). The V end was cut by 0 bases, the J end by 9 bases, with 16 bases between. CDR3 length equals 15 residues. Germline V gives CDR1 SGHNT, CDR2 YYREEE (reference sequence). CDR3 bases: TGTGCCAGCAGCTTGGTGGGAGTGGGGTGGGGTGAGCAGTTCTTC. It translates to CASSLVGVGWGEQFF.